This T cell receptor (beta chain) was recovered during a study of a mutant IDH1 vaccine in newly diagnosed glioma. Indicated time point: week 11, during vaccination. A single vaccine dose contained 300 ug of mutant IDH1 20-mer peptide, and topical imiquimod was used with it. Produced via immunoSEQ multiplex PCR; TCRdb's table is partial and in-frame only. This sample has around 60,000 clones, with about four fifths found just once. The CDR3 consists of 14 residues. The V end lost 3 bases, the J end lost 2 bases, and 11 bases lay between the germline ends. Per the germline V gene, CDR1 is LNHDA and CDR2 is SQIVND (reference sequence). With respect to this clone: Its antigen is currently unknown.

The TCR originated in a woman aged 45-59 years with glioma. Sequencing was performed on PBMCs, taken from a glioma patient whose treatment included an IDH1 peptide vaccine. The rearrangement joins TRBV19 to TRBJ2-7, with D possibly called TRBD1 or TRBD2 (5 bases each). Here the CDR3 reads CASSMNGAPYEQYF. CDR3 sequence (DNA): TGTGCCAGTAGTATGAACGGGGCCCCCTACGAGCAGTACTTC.